This T cell receptor beta chain stems from a study of metastatic and nonmetastatic thyroid tumors. Per the original data handling: CDR3 was compared across clinicopathological groups, and the resulting differences were used to build a distant-metastasis classifier for papillary thyroid cancer. TCRdb used MiXCR to call clones anew from the PCR reads. The V and J calls were not made by the authors but by TCRdb's processing. The table has 33,000 or so clones, around 7% seen once; the top ten hold around 45%. This clone was detected a few times. This may be a read error: a much more frequent sequence differs by one nucleotide. All patients were treatment-naive before thyroid surgery. The trim removed 4 bases at V and 6 bases at J, leaving 9 bases unmatched. CDR1 is SGDLS, CDR2 YYNGEE, per germline. The CDR3 sequence is 16 residues long.

The sequence derives from a female donor with papillary thyroid cancer or a benign thyroid nodule (not recorded which). Some clones in this sample may be carry-over from other donors' samples. Source material: blood. V usage is TRBV9 and J usage is TRBJ2-1; 11 nucleotides agree with TRBD2. CDR3 loop: CASSNGTSGAPNEQFF. CDR3 DNA sequence: TGTGCCAGCAGCAATGGGACTAGCGGAGCGCCCAATGAGCAGTTCTTC.